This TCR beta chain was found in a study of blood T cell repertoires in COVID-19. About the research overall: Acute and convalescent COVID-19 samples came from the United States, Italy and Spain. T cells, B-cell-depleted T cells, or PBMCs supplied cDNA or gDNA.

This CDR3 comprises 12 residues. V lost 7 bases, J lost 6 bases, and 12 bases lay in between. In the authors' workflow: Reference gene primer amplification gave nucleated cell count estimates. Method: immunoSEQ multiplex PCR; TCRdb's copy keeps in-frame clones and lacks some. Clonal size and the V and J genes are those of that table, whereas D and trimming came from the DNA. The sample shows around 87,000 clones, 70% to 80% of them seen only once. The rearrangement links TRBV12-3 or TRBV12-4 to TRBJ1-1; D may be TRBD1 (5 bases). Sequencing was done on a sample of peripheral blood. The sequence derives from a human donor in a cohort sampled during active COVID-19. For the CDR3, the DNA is TGTGCCAGCACCTCGGGGGTCTCTGAAGCTTTCTTT. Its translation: CASTSGVSEAFF.